This TCR beta chain was retrieved from a study of blood T cells in healthy people across ages. This clonotype has just a few counts. Together with a sample-barcoded 5' primer, a J-beta primer mix was included in a second PCR lasting 7 to 11 cycles. MiXCR, run by TCRdb on the 5' RACE reads, gives a single entry per CDR3 protein. The sample has some 1.1 million distinct CDR3 sequences, 35% to 40% seen once; the top ten hold about 12%. Extraction of total RNA produced a minimum of 5.5 micrograms from each sample. The junction had 5 bases not matched to a gene; V was cut back by 0 bases and J by 2 bases. The CDR3 runs to 18 residues. Germline V gene lookup returns CDR1 LGHDT and CDR2 YNNKEL (reference sequence).

Sequenced sample: blood. The rearrangement uses TRBV3-1 and TRBJ2-3, with TRBD2 matching 13 bases. The receptor comes from a man between 18 and 35 years old in good health. The CDR3 region has the DNA TGTGCCAGCAGCCAAGACCGGACTAGCGGGGGAAACACAGATACGCAGTATTTT. It translates to CASSQDRTSGGNTDTQYF.